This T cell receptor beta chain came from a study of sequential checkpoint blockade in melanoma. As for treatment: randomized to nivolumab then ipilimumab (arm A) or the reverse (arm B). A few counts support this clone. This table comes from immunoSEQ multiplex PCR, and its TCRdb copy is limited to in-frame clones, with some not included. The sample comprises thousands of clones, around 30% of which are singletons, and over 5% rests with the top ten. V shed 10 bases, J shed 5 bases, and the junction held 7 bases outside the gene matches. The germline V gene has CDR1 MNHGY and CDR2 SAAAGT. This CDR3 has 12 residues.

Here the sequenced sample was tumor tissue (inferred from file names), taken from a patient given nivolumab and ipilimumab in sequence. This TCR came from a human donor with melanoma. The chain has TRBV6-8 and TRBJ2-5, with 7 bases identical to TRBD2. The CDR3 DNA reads TGTGCCACCAAAGCGGGGCTCGAGACCCAGTACTTC. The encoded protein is CATKAGLETQYF.